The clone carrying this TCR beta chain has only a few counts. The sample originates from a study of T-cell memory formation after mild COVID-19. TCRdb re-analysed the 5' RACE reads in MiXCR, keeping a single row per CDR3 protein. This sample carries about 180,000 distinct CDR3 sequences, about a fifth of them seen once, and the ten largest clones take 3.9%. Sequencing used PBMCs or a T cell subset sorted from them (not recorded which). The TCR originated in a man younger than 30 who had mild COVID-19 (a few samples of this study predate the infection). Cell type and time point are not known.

The CDR3 sequence is CASSPPGWGTEAFF. The CDR3, as DNA: TGTGCCAGCAGCCCCCCAGGGTGGGGCACTGAAGCTTTCTTT. V and J are TRBV7-9 and TRBJ1-1; D is possibly TRBD1 (5 bases). The CDR3 loop spans 14 amino acids. The V and J ends lost 5 bases and 4 bases respectively, with 14 bases between them. Per germline, CDR1 SEHNR and CDR2 FQNEAQ (reference sequence).